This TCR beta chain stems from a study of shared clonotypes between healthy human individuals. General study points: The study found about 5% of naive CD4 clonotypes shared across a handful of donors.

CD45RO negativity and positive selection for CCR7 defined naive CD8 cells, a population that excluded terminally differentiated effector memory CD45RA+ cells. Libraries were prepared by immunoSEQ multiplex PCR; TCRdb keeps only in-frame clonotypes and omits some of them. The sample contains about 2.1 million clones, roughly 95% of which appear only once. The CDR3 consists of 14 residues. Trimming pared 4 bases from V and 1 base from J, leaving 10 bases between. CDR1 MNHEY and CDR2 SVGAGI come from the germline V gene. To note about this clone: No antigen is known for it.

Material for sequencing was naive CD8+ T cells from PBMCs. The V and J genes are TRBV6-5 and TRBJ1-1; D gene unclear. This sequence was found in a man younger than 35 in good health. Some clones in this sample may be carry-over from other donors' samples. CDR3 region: CASSLGIANTEAFF. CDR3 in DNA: TGTGCCAGCAGTTTAGGGATTGCGAACACTGAAGCTTTCTTT.